The sample holds a few counts of the clone carrying this T cell receptor beta chain. Its antigen is as yet unknown. The sample comes from a study of cytomegalovirus exposure and HLA in healthy donors. Study background: Prior work identified 95 million to 120 million unique TCR beta sequences in about 179 million T cells. HLA-typed donors contributed some 87 million unique TCRs, which were held in an early data release. The study's findings and limits: Sequencing depth across donors, presence/absence analyses assumed, was roughly uniform. The Asian-associated ancestry cluster reportedly had fewer N-insertions than the roughly 700-donor mean in a later analysis.

The junction had 9 bases not matched to a gene; V was cut back by 5 bases and J by 2 bases. The CDR3 extends over 14 amino acids. The germline V gene encodes CDR1 SQVTM and CDR2 ANQGSEA. The study ran its PCR with 60 Vbeta and 13 Jbeta primers. Clones were sequenced by immunoSEQ multiplex PCR, and TCRdb holds only the in-frame ones, with some missing. Of some 180,000 clones detected, about 81% appear once; the ten largest clones hold 1.5%. The chain joins TRBV29-1 to TRBJ2-7; 7 nucleotides agree with TRBD1. The sequencing input was PBMCs. This TCR derives from a man between 35 and 55 years old in good health and CMV-seronegative. Here the CDR3 reads CSVKPRDRPYEQYF. In DNA, the CDR3 is TGCAGCGTTAAACCCCGGGACAGACCCTACGAGCAGTACTTC.